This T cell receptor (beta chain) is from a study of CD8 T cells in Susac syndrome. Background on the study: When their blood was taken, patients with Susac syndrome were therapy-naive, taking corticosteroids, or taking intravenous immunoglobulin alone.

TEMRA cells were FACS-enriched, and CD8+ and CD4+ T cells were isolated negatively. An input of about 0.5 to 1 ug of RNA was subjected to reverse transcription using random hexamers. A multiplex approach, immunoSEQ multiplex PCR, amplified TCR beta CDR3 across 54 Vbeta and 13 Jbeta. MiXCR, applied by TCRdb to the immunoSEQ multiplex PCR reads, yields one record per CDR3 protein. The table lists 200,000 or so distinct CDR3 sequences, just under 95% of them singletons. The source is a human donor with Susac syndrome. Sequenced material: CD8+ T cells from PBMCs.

The chain's CDR3 is CASSDEDEQYF. CDR3 DNA: TGTGCCAGCAGCGATGAGGACGAGCAGTACTTC. V gene TRBV5-6 combines with J gene TRBJ2-7, with D unclear. Germline CDR1 SGHDT, CDR2 YYEEEE. The germline V and J ends were trimmed by 4 bases and 5 bases, with 7 bases remaining between them. This CDR3 region has 11 residues.